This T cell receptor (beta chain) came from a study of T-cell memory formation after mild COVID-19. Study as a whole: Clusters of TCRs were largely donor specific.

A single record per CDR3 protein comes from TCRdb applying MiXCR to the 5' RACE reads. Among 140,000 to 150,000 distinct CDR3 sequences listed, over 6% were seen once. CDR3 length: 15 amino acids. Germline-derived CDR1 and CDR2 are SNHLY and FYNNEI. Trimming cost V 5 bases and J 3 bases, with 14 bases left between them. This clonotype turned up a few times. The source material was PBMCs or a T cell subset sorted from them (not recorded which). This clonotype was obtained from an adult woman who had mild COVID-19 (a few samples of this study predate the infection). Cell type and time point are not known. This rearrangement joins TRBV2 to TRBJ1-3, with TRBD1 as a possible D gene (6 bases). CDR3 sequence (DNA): TGTGCCAGCAGTCCACAGGGAACCCGTGGAAACACCATATATTTT. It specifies CASSPQGTRGNTIYF.